What follows are 6 T cell receptor beta chains derived from one specimen sequenced in a study of blood T cell repertoires in COVID-19. The method was immunoSEQ multiplex PCR; TCRdb's version includes in-frame clones alone and lacks a portion of them. The sample lists around 380,000 clones; about 89% were seen once. Sequenced sample: PBMCs or T cells enriched from blood (not recorded which). The origin of the receptors is a man younger than 45 who had recovered from COVID-19.

V and J are TRBV7-2 and TRBJ2-1, with 8 positions matching TRBD1. The germline gives CDR1 SGHTA, CDR2 FQGNSA. Trimming at V came to 9 bases and at J to 12 bases, leaving 7 bases not matched to a gene. The CDR3 runs 11 residues. Here the CDR3 reads CASTGGRMQFF. The DNA of the CDR3 is TGTGCCAGTACAGGGGGAAGGATGCAGTTCTTC.

The genes are TRBV11-2 and TRBJ1-2; 7 bases agree with TRBD1. Germline trimming cut 6 bases from V and 8 bases from J; bases unmatched to any gene: 9. The CDR3 covers 13 residues. In germline, CDR1 is SGHAT, CDR2 FQNNGV. The CDR3 DNA reads TGTGCCAGCAGTTCCTACAGGGGATTGGGCTACACCTTC. It codes for CASSSYRGLGYTF.

The CDR3 nucleotides are TGTGCCAGCAGTGAAGGGCTAGCGGGGGTAGAGACCCAGTACTTC. This translates into CASSEGLAGVETQYF. The chain has TRBV6-1 and TRBJ2-5, with 10 bases that match TRBD2. CDR3 length: 15 amino acids. Germline CDR1 MNHNS, CDR2 SASEGT. Trimming took 1 base from V and 4 from J; bases not matched to a gene: 3.

The rearrangement links TRBV5-4 to TRBJ2-1; tentative D call: TRBD1 (6 bases). CDR3 length equals 16 residues. Germline CDR1 SGHNT, CDR2 YYREEE (reference sequence). V lost 4 bases, J lost 7 bases, and 21 bases lay in between. CDR3 amino acids: CASSDPRQERVNEQFF. CDR3 DNA sequence: TGTGCCAGCAGCGACCCGAGACAGGAAAGGGTGAATGAGCAGTTCTTC. The full variable domain, completed using reference TRBV5-4 and TRBJ2-1, is ETGVTQSPTHLIKTRGQQVTLRCSSQSGHNTVSWYQQALGQGPQFIFQYYREEENGRGNFPPRFSGLQFPNYSSELNVNALELDDSALYLCASSDPRQERVNEQFFGPGTRLTVL.

The rearrangement links TRBV29-1 to TRBJ1-1, with a possible D match to TRBD1 (6 bases). Germline V gene data show CDR1 as SQVTM and CDR2 as ANQGSEA. V was pared by 3 bases and J by 3 bases, with 17 bases between. The CDR3 sequence is 15 residues long. The CDR3 is CSVDSQGSVDTEAFF. The CDR3 DNA reads as TGCAGCGTTGATTCCCAGGGGTCGGTCGACACTGAAGCTTTCTTT.

The V call is TRBV5-1, the J call TRBJ1-2; 8 bases are a match to TRBD1. The CDR3 spans 17 residues. Trimming removed 4 bases from V and 0 bases from J; junction bases left unmatched: 11. The germline V gene has CDR1 SGHRS and CDR2 YFSETQ. Here the CDR3 DNA reads TGCGCCAGCAGCGTCGTTCAGGGGGCCTCATCTAACTATGGCTACACCTTC. It encodes CASSVVQGASSNYGYTF.